The T cell receptor (beta chain) described here comes from a study of early T cells in non-severe SARS-CoV-2 infection. Unique molecular identifiers were affixed to single, distinct cDNA molecules. TCRdb ran MiXCR on the 5' RACE reads and lists one entry per CDR3 protein. The top ten clones hold around 4.6% of a sample with about 97,000 distinct CDR3 sequences, roughly 11% of them seen once. This CDR3 contains 13 residues. The germline V and J ends were trimmed by 2 bases and 8 bases, with 10 bases remaining between them. This clonotype was seen a handful of times. This sequence joins TRBV12-3 or TRBV12-4 and TRBJ1-3; D is unresolved. Sequenced material: whole blood, taken at baseline. The source is an adult who was a healthcare worker with PCR-confirmed SARS-CoV-2 infection or an uninfected control (not recorded which). CDR3 residues: CASSLWESDTIYF. As DNA, the CDR3 is TGTGCCAGCAGTTTATGGGAGTCAGACACCATATATTTT.